The present T cell receptor beta chain was sequenced within a study of cytomegalovirus exposure and HLA in healthy donors listed by TCRdb under 2017. Regarding the research as a whole: In an earlier analysis of fewer than 750 of the donors, 276 Gb of sequence data and some 120 million unique TCR beta sequences from some 170 million T cells were reported. On average, around 230,000 unique TCR beta nucleotide sequences were sequenced per donor among 398 genotyped donors of the cohort, with roughly a sixth of those sequences being non-productive. Five DR-DQ haplotypes were handled as single units for association and clustering, since linkage in the cohort was strong. An early release that covered fewer than 750 HLA-typed donors contained around 330 gigabases of sequencing data and tens of millions of unique TCR sequences. Genome-wide SNP genotypes for about 65% of the 666 donors were used in a later genetic analysis, which treated that subset as a discovery cohort. Every discovery cohort repertoire had been produced on one sequencing platform. Alongside the repertoire data, information on donor age, sex, ethnicity and CMV serostatus was compiled. HLA typing included class I and class II loci at four-digit resolution. The study aimed to test whether signatures of past pathogen exposure could be identified by cataloging public T cell receptors. To predict cytomegalovirus infection status, the study brought together high-throughput TCR immunosequencing, statistical association of individual TCRs with disease status, and machine learning. Besides the first cohort of roughly 660 subjects, a separate validation cohort made up of over 100 different subjects was used. Rather than drawing on any new phenotypic data, the later analysis identified candidate immune exposures from TCR beta sequences and the way those sequences occurred across donors. Of the 300 to 450 genotyped donors, around 81% fell in the genetic ancestry cluster associated with self-reported Caucasian donors. An earlier analysis of 587 of the donors used high-throughput TCR beta sequencing to judge whether each TCR beta V gene segment behaved as functional or pseudogenic. The study profiled the T cell repertoires of under 700 subjects by immunosequencing and related them to cytomegalovirus serostatus. Typing coverage differed by locus: A, B, C, DRB1 and DQB1 were typed in about 629-640 donors, DQA1 in 500 to 550, DPA1 in some 570, and DPB1 in 450 to 480. A later analysis re-analyzed previously published TCR beta repertoires from about 600 donors and added high-resolution HLA genotyping to study TCR occurrence patterns.

The cohort was made up of 650 to 700 healthy bone marrow donors. Cohort members were all nominally healthy when sampled, although unrecorded immune exposures were likely present. The donor tested CMV seropositive and was one of the 289 seropositive cohort members. Each donor provided a peripheral blood sample, and peripheral blood mononuclear cells were used for TCR beta sequencing. The Qiagen DNeasy Blood Extraction Kit was used to extract genomic DNA from the blood cell samples. For this clone: What this receptor recognizes is not known. Within one base of it there is no much larger clone, and no base qualities were kept.

What the research found in general, with its limitations: An association between a missense DCLRE1C variant and V-gene and J-gene trimming of TCR beta chains was found in a later genetic analysis and replicated in an independent cohort. Several of the top co-occurrence clusters appeared to be linked to parvovirus B19, influenza, CMV and Epstein-Barr virus, according to a later analysis. Correlated functional status among segregating V segments might be attributable to linkage disequilibrium, but an unknown experimental factor could not be ruled out. Some IMGT-functional V segments, including TRBV6-2 and TRBV6-3, could not be told apart with the 87-base-pair reads, so those segments were excluded. Presence/absence analyses assumed roughly uniform sequencing depth across donors, an assumption that may not hold. Cytomegalovirus status was reported to be diagnosed by the classifier with high specificity and sensitivity in both the original and validation cohorts. Because HLA typing was missing for some donors at each locus, association tests included only the typed subset. A cluster of highly shared sequence variants was judged likely to represent a technical artifact of the sequencing pipeline. According to a later analysis, TCR association rates differed among HLA loci, with DRB1 alleles showing the most associated TCRs and HLA-C alleles showing the fewest. An earlier analysis of approximately 570 of the donors showed that most TCR beta V segments appeared in productive rearrangements either about 87% or about 30% of the time, which broadly matched IMGT annotations. According to a later genetic analysis, donors in an Asian-associated ancestry cluster had fewer N-insertions in productive TCRs than the approximately 670-donor mean. Specific HLA alleles were associated with roughly 16,000 TCR beta sequences at a false discovery rate of 0.05 in a later analysis. Compared with equally common non-associated chains, HLA-associated TCR beta chains in a later analysis were more clonally expanded and had lower generation probabilities. When HLA alleles, especially DR and DQ, strongly co-occurred, attributing TCR associations to individual alleles was difficult. A total of 150 or so TCR beta chains were listed by the study as associated with cytomegalovirus. It was suggested by the authors that the approach could potentially be generalized to other disease states and immunological phenotypes. Because counts were too low, seventeen rarely observed V segments, including chromosome 9 orphons, were excluded from the earlier analysis of fewer than 650 of the donors. Only TCR beta chains were sequenced in this cohort, and the absence of alpha or paired-chain data limited detectable features. Three of the identified cytomegalovirus-associated TCR beta chains were confirmed in vitro to be specific for cytomegalovirus antigens. The only immune exposure information available for the cohort was CMV serostatus. A further reported finding was that TCR beta sequences accurately predicted the HLA-A and HLA-B alleles for most subjects in the first cohort. Across donors, most TCR sequences were observed very rarely, whereas some public TCRs were present in many individuals. A later analysis found that most CMV-associated TCR beta chains appeared HLA-restricted, with HLA associations seemingly driven largely by CMV exposure.

The receptor library was made with the immunoSEQ multiplex PCR assay. The multiplex PCR relied on a mix of 60 forward primers for TCR Vbeta segments and 13 reverse primers for TCR Jbeta segments. Amplification of the CDR3 region of rearranged TCR beta genes was performed with a multiplex PCR assay on genomic DNA. The amplified TCR beta libraries were sequenced on the Illumina HiSeq System as 87-base-pair reads. The paper's data handling went like this. Across the 600 to 700 repertoires, a later analysis counted tens of millions of unique TCR beta chains, roughly 11 million of which were shared by at least two donors. To remove PCR and sequencing errors, raw reads were error-corrected and collapsed into unique sequences using a nearest-neighbor algorithm that merged closely related sequences. Alignment of CDR3 sequences to IMGT reference sequences was used to assign V, D and J gene segments. Each retained sequence needed at least a six-nucleotide match to both a V gene segment and a J gene segment. Rearrangements were classified as productive when the CDR3 lacked stop codons and remained in frame with V and J, and all other rearrangements were classified as non-productive. CDR3 was defined by IMGT convention, running from the second conserved V-encoded cysteine to the conserved J-encoded phenylalanine. The earlier analysis of 450 to 750 of the donors excluded any sequence lacking an unambiguous match to a single V gene segment. In an earlier analysis of around 600 of the donors, V segments were called functional above 56.7% productive rearrangements and were called segregating when the between-donor standard deviation exceeded 5%. A statistical classification framework was developed to diagnose cytomegalovirus status using the catalog of TCR beta chain sequences. A later analysis assigned V and J genes by comparing TCR nucleotide sequences with IMGT/GENE-DB human TR gene sequences. Using the TCRdist pipeline, a later analysis assigned CDR3 sequences along with most-parsimonious VDJ recombination scenarios. In a later analysis, each TCR beta chain was defined by its CDR3 amino acid sequence together with its V-gene family, and reads lacking a unique V-gene family were excluded. A later analysis removed roughly 590 highly shared, low-generation-probability nucleotide sequences to deal with suspected cross-contamination and a sequencing artifact. In a later analysis, a clonal expansion index was calculated for each public chain from normalized within-repertoire ranks of inferred template counts. In a later analysis, generation probabilities were computed with a VDJ recombination model fitted to out-of-frame rearrangements, and the resulting probabilities were checked against IGoR. Hypergeometric tests were used in a later analysis to score TCR-TCR, TCR-HLA and TCR-CMV co-occurrence, with a repertoire-size bias correction applied to the TCR pairs. In a later analysis, false discovery rates were estimated by permuting HLA or CMV assignments 20 times. In a later analysis, co-occurring TCRs were grouped using DBSCAN, and TCRdist sequence similarity was added for clustering within HLA-allele-positive subsets. Repertoires with fewer than 30,000 or more than 120,000 public chains were left out of co-occurrence clustering, as were several repertoires with anomalous nucleotide sharing. TCRdb retrieved this table from immuneACCESS and kept in-frame rearrangements only. Not all clones are present; in checked studies, unresolved V genes account for under half, and no reason is known for the remainder. The DNA was the basis for D and trimming; V, J and clone size are from that table. Recorded for this sample are 70,000 to 85,000 clones; around 70% of them occurred a single time. Under 10% of the sample rests with the top ten.

For CDR1 and CDR2, the germline V gene (reference sequence) lists GTSNPN and SVGIG. V is cut back by 5 bases and J by 8 bases, with 0 bases in the junction unmatched. The CDR3 numbers 12 residues from cysteine through phenylalanine. Just the 36-base CDR3 DNA is kept, in frame starting at base 1. Recombination joined TRBV30 with TRBJ1-6, and 10 junction bases match TRBD1. The sequence came from a man in his forties in good health and CMV-seropositive. Sequencing was done on a sample of PBMCs. Here is the DNA: TGTGCCTGGGGGACAGGGGATTCACCCCTCCACTTT. This encodes CAWGTGDSPLHF.